These T cell receptor beta chains were read from a single sample in a study of neoadjuvant anti-PD-1 for oral cavity cancer. The repertoire was sequenced with immunoSEQ multiplex PCR; TCRdb's copy has only in-frame clones and lacks some. The sample contains about 68,000 clones, 80% to 90% of which appear only once. Here the sequenced sample was PBMCs, taken after nivolumab (anti-PD-1) treatment. The source is a person aged 35-80 years with oral cavity squamous cell carcinoma. Each CDR3 is given with its conserved first and last residue. D genes are given only for firm matches. Size values are once, few and many counts, or a class for expanded clones, and some rows have none.

D	length	V	size	J	CDR3	DNA
TRBD1	15	TRBV15	.	TRBJ2-7	CATSPDRGRSYEQYF	TGTGCCACCAGCCCCGACAGGGGGCGTTCCTACGAGCAGTACTTC
TRBD1	14	TRBV28	.	TRBJ2-5	CASSLDRVQETQYF	TGTGCCAGCAGCCTAGACAGGGTCCAAGAGACCCAGTACTTC
TRBD1	15	TRBV27	.	TRBJ1-5	CASSLSGQGNQPQHF	TGTGCCAGCAGTTTAAGTGGACAGGGGAATCAGCCCCAGCATTTT
.	15	TRBV7-6	.	TRBJ1-1	CASSLGQILNTEAFF	TGTGCCAGCAGCCTCGGACAGATACTGAACACTGAAGCTTTCTTT
TRBD2	15	TRBV11-2	.	TRBJ2-5	CASSSSGTSGETQYF	TGTGCCAGCAGCTCCTCCGGGACTAGCGGGGAGACCCAGTACTTC
TRBD1	15	TRBV27	.	TRBJ2-2	CASRGTGQPTGELFF	TGTGCCAGCAGAGGGACAGGGCAACCCACCGGGGAGCTGTTTTTT
TRBD1	16	TRBV7-7	.	TRBJ1-1	CASSPQPPGTGEEAFF	TGTGCTAGCAGCCCCCAGCCCCCCGGGACAGGGGAGGAAGCTTTCTTT
.	15	TRBV9	.	TRBJ1-1	CASSVVNTPNTEAFF	TGTGCCAGCAGCGTAGTGAACACCCCGAACACTGAAGCTTTCTTT
.	15	TRBV28	.	TRBJ2-1	CASSFAGTKYNEQFF	TGTGCCAGCAGTTTCGCCGGGACGAAATACAATGAGCAGTTCTTC
TRBD1	15	TRBV27	.	TRBJ1-1	CASSLVPRQGTEAFF	TGTGCCAGCAGTTTAGTCCCGCGACAGGGCACTGAAGCTTTCTTT
.	14	TRBV19	few	TRBJ2-3	CASRWTSSTDTQYF	TGTGCCAGTAGGTGGACGTCTAGCACAGATACGCAGTATTTT
.	15	TRBV28	.	TRBJ2-7	CASSRPWGSSYEQYF	TGTGCCAGCAGTCGCCCTTGGGGGAGCTCCTACGAGCAGTACTTC
TRBD1	14	TRBV29-1	.	TRBJ1-4	CSVEGTGTNEKLFF	TGCAGCGTTGAAGGGACAGGGACTAATGAAAAACTGTTTTTT
.	13	TRBV6-6	.	TRBJ1-5	CASSDLAGQPQHF	TGTGCCAGCAGTGACCTAGCTGGTCAGCCCCAGCATTTT
.	12	TRBV12-5	.	TRBJ1-2	CASGLGSYGYTF	TGTGCTAGTGGTTTGGGGTCCTATGGCTACACCTTC
.	11	TRBV6-5	.	TRBJ2-1	CASGPYNEQFF	TGTGCCAGCGGCCCCTACAATGAGCAGTTCTTC
.	14	TRBV2	.	TRBJ1-3	CASSNSDSGNTIYF	TGTGCCAGCAGTAATTCCGACTCTGGAAACACCATATATTTT
.	11	TRBV7-2	.	TRBJ2-1	CASSLRGEQFF	TGTGCCAGCAGCTTACGTGGGGAGCAGTTCTTC
TRBD2	18	TRBV4-2	.	TRBJ2-1	CASSGLAGAGYTYNEQFF	TGTGCCAGCAGCGGCCTAGCGGGGGCGGGGTACACCTACAATGAGCAGTTCTTC
.	14	TRBV19	once	TRBJ1-5	CASSLQGGNQPQHF	TGTGCCAGTAGTCTACAGGGTGGCAATCAGCCCCAGCATTTT
TRBD1	15	TRBV7-3	.	TRBJ2-5	CASSYMPGQGAAQYF	TGTGCCAGCAGCTATATGCCGGGACAGGGGGCGGCCCAGTACTTC
.	14	TRBV5-8	.	TRBJ1-2	CASSLIRGPYGYTF	TGTGCCAGCAGCTTGATCAGGGGACCCTATGGCTACACCTTC
.	16	TRBV10-1	.	TRBJ2-2	CASSRRRGAIAGELFF	TGCGCCAGCAGTCGGCGGAGGGGCGCAATCGCCGGGGAGCTGTTTTTT
.	14	TRBV28	.	TRBJ1-3	CASSLGSFGNTIYF	TGTGCCAGCAGCCTAGGGAGTTTTGGAAACACCATATATTTT
TRBD1	13	TRBV6-5	.	TRBJ1-5	CASQGGFNQPQHF	TGTGCCAGCCAGGGGGGGTTCAATCAGCCCCAGCATTTT
.	13	TRBV15	.	TRBJ2-7	CATSGKLAIEQYF	TGTGCCACCAGCGGGAAGCTAGCGATTGAGCAGTACTTC
TRBD1	15	TRBV5-8	few	TRBJ2-7	CASSWGDRLIHEQYF	TGTGCCAGCAGCTGGGGGGACAGGCTAATCCACGAGCAGTACTTC
TRBD1	16	TRBV5-6	.	TRBJ1-2	CASSVGNRGQGFGYTF	TGTGCCAGCAGCGTGGGGAACAGGGGGCAGGGTTTCGGCTACACCTTC
TRBD2	16	TRBV4-1	.	TRBJ2-7	CASSQEEGLGLLEQYF	TGCGCCAGCAGCCAAGAAGAGGGTCTGGGACTACTCGAGCAGTACTTC
.	13	TRBV7-9	few	TRBJ2-7	CASSLVDAYEQYF	TGTGCCAGCAGCTTAGTGGATGCGTACGAGCAGTACTTC
TRBD1	15	TRBV7-9	.	TRBJ2-3	CASSFTTGVADTQYF	TGTGCCAGCAGCTTTACAACAGGGGTTGCAGATACGCAGTATTTT